These 21 T cell receptor beta chains were sequenced from one sample in a study of T cells after yellow fever vaccination. In TCRdb, the 5' RACE reads were re-called with MiXCR into one record per CDR3 protein. Of 100,000 to 150,000 distinct CDR3 sequences in the sample, about 8.8% were seen once. Specimen: CD8+ T cells sorted from PBMCs, collected on the day of the yellow fever booster vaccination. The receptors come from a man aged 18 to 29 who received the YFV17D yellow fever vaccine.

The genes are TRBV12-3 or TRBV12-4 and TRBJ2-5; 11 bases agree with TRBD1. V was pared by 1 base and J by 4 bases, with 11 bases of the junction left unmatched. The length of the CDR3 is 18 residues. This CDR3 reads CASSLVGQGGGYRETQYF. In DNA, the CDR3 is TGTGCCAGCAGTTTAGTGGGACAGGGGGGTGGTTATCGAGAGACCCAGTACTTC.

At least ten counts were recorded for this clonotype. The genes are TRBV4-1 and TRBJ2-5, with a weak D call TRBD2 (6 bases). The CDR3 covers 14 residues. Germline lookup yields CDR1 MGHRA and CDR2 YSYEKL. Trimming removed 0 bases from V and 6 bases from J, with 11 bases in between. CDR3 coding DNA: TGCGCCAGCAGCCAAGAATTAGCGGCGAAGACCCAGTACTTC. As protein: CASSQELAAKTQYF.

The rearrangement uses TRBV20-1 and TRBJ2-7; D is possibly TRBD1 or TRBD2 (6 bases each). This CDR3 is built from 15 residues. Germline CDR1 DFQATT, CDR2 SNEGSKA (reference sequence). V lost 0 bases and J lost 0, with 12 bases in between. CDR3 sequence reads: CSARDRGGRSYEQYF. The CDR3, as DNA: TGCAGTGCTAGAGATCGAGGGGGGCGCTCCTACGAGCAGTACTTC.

There are a few counts of this clonotype. This sequence joins TRBV4-3 and TRBJ1-2, with TRBD1 identical over 8 bases. The CDR3 loop spans 15 amino acids. The germline V gene encodes CDR1 LGHNA and CDR2 YSLEER. Losses at the gene ends were 3 bases for V and 8 bases for J; bases not matched to a gene: 11. The CDR3 bases are TGCGCCAGCAGCCAGGGGACAGGAGCTCTAAAAGGCTACACCTTC. The encoded protein is CASSQGTGALKGYTF.

The rearrangement links TRBV10-3 to TRBJ2-2; the D gene is possibly TRBD1 (5 bases). The CDR3 contains 20 residues. V lost 6 bases to trimming and J lost 1 base, with 27 bases between them. Germline-derived CDR1 and CDR2 are ENHRY and SYGVKD. The CDR3, as DNA: TGTGCCATCAGCCCACCTCCGGACATGGGGAAGTTGGGGAACACCGGGGAGCTGTTTTTT. Amino acids: CAISPPPDMGKLGNTGELFF.

This clonotype has just a few counts. The V call is TRBV15, the J call TRBJ1-1; D unresolved. This CDR3 has 13 residues. Trimming took off 3 bases at V and 1 base at J, with 6 bases between the two ends. Germline CDR1 reads LNHNV; CDR2 reads YYDKDF (reference sequence). CDR3 amino acids: CATSRQENTEAFF. DNA for the CDR3: TGTGCCACCAGCAGGCAGGAGAACACTGAAGCTTTCTTT.

The V gene is TRBV20-1, the J gene TRBJ1-4, with 10 bases aligning to TRBD1. The CDR3 covers 14 residues. V lost 3 bases and J lost 12; bases outside the gene matches: 10. Per the germline V gene, CDR1 is DFQATT and CDR2 is SNEGSKA (reference sequence). The DNA of the CDR3 is TGCAGTGCTAGTTACGCGACAGGGGGCGAGGAACTGTTTTTT. Translation: CSASYATGGEELFF.

This clonotype was seen repeatedly, ten times or more. The chain uses TRBV20-1 and TRBJ2-7; 8 nucleotides line up with TRBD2. Germline loops: CDR1 DFQATT, CDR2 SNEGSKA (reference sequence). CDR3 length: 14 amino acids. V trimming: 0 bases; J trimming: 3 bases; junction bases outside the gene matches: 4. CDR3 bases: TGCAGTGCTAGAGATCGGGAGGGTAGCTACGAGCAGTACTTC. Translation gives CSARDREGSYEQYF.

The rearrangement joins TRBV4-1 to TRBJ2-1; the D is unclear. Trimming stripped 4 bases from V and 14 bases from J, with 24 bases between. CDR1 is MGHRA and CDR2 is YSYEKL in the germline V gene. The CDR3 spans 15 residues. CDR3 sequence (DNA): TGCGCCAGCAGCCCCGAGACTTGGTCCGCCCTGACGAAGTTCTTC. Amino acids: CASSPETWSALTKFF.

This clonotype was recorded a few times. J is TRBJ1-2 and V is TRBV11-2; TRBD1 is a possible D gene (6 bases). In germline, CDR1 is SGHAT, CDR2 FQNNGV. Trimming pared 4 bases from V and 4 bases from J, leaving 22 bases between. The CDR3 runs to 17 residues. CDR3 DNA: TGTGCCAGCAGCTGGGGAGGAGTAGGGACACCCGGCTATGGCTACACCTTC. This codes for CASSWGGVGTPGYGYTF.

The chain couples TRBV3-1 to TRBJ1-4; TRBD1 might be the D (5 bases). V shed 4 bases and J shed 0 bases, with 15 bases lying between them. Per germline, CDR1 LGHDT and CDR2 YNNKEL (reference sequence). CDR3 length equals 17 residues. CDR3 bases: TGTGCCAGCAGCCGGGGGGAAGCAGGATCAACTAATGAAAAACTGTTTTTT. Encoded protein: CASSRGEAGSTNEKLFF.

A few counts support this clonotype. V gene TRBV20-1 combines with J gene TRBJ2-7; D call uncertain. Germline CDR1 reads DFQATT; CDR2 reads SNEGSKA (reference sequence). There are 15 residues in the CDR3. V was cut by 4 bases and J by 2 bases, with 18 bases left in between. CDR3 loop: CSAIVGDSPTYEQYF. CDR3 DNA: TGCAGTGCTATTGTTGGTGATTCGCCGACCTACGAGCAGTACTTC.

This sequence joins TRBV19 and TRBJ1-2; D is undetermined. The CDR3 runs to 12 residues. Trimming removed 6 bases from V and 3 bases from J, with 8 bases in between. Germline V CDR1 and CDR2: LNHDA, SQIVND (reference sequence). The CDR3 reads CASRMEDYGYTF. Here the CDR3 DNA reads TGTGCCAGTAGGATGGAAGACTATGGCTACACCTTC.

V gene TRBV6-2 or TRBV6-3 combines with J gene TRBJ2-3, with 12 bases matching TRBD2. CDR1 is MNHEY, CDR2 SVGEGT, per germline. The CDR3 is made up of 16 amino acids. V was clipped by 8 bases and J by 0 bases; unmatched bases: 6. DNA of the CDR3: TGTGCCAGCGGACTAGCGGGGACCTCTAGCACAGATACGCAGTATTTT. Translation: CASGLAGTSSTDTQYF.

The CDR3 region has the DNA TGTGCCAGCACCCGACAGGACTCCTACGAGCAGTACTTC. Translation: CASTRQDSYEQYF. The chain uses TRBV2 and TRBJ2-7, with D possibly being TRBD1 (6 bases). Between the trimmed V and J ends, which lost 7 bases and 0 bases, there was a span of 10 bases. This CDR3 contains 13 residues. Germline CDR1 reads SNHLY; CDR2 reads FYNNEI. Based on the CDR3 plus reference TRBV2 and TRBJ2-7, the full variable domain is EPEVTQTPSHQVTQMGQEVILRCVPISNHLYFYWYRQILGQKVEFLVSFYNNEISEKSEIFDDQFSVERPDGSNFTLKIRSTKLEDSAMYFCASTRQDSYEQYFGPGTRLTVT.

Only a few counts were recorded for this clonotype. The chain couples TRBV7-9 to TRBJ1-2; D is unclear. From germline, CDR1 is SEHNR and CDR2 FQNEAQ (reference sequence). There are 14 residues in the CDR3. The V and J ends lost 7 bases and 5 bases respectively, with 17 bases between them. The CDR3 here is CASTKEGGPYGYTF. The CDR3 DNA reads as TGTGCCAGCACCAAGGAAGGAGGACCGTATGGCTACACCTTC.

This clonotype was detected many times. The genes are TRBV6-5 and TRBJ1-1; D is uncertain. The germline gives CDR1 MNHEY, CDR2 SVGAGI. The CDR3 runs 12 residues. The V gene lost 3 bases and the J gene lost 2 bases, with 4 bases spanning the gap. As DNA, the CDR3 is TGTGCCAGCAGTTATAGTAACACTGAAGCTTTCTTT. Translation gives CASSYSNTEAFF.

V and J are TRBV13 and TRBJ2-3; no reliable D call. Trimming removed 8 bases at V and 4 bases at J, with 16 bases between. Per the germline V gene, CDR1 is PRHDT and CDR2 is FYEKMQ (reference sequence). This CDR3 spans 14 amino acids. The CDR3 sequence: CASSNQPFSDTQYF. The CDR3 nucleotides read TGTGCCAGCTCCAACCAGCCCTTCTCAGATACGCAGTATTTT.

The CDR3 coding sequence is TGTGCCAGCAGGGGGAAGGGTTCTTCTACTAATGAAAAACTGTTTTTT. It encodes CASRGKGSSTNEKLFF. The V and J genes are TRBV7-9 and TRBJ1-4; no definite D call. Germline CDR1 reads SEHNR; CDR2 reads FQNEAQ (reference sequence). CDR3 length equals 16 residues. Trimming took off 6 bases at V and 2 bases at J, with 16 bases between the two ends. Based on the CDR3 plus reference TRBV7-9 and TRBJ1-4, the full variable domain is DTGVSQNPRHKITKRGQNVTFRCDPISEHNRLYWYRQTLGQGPEFLTYFQNEAQLEKSRLLSDRFSAERPKGSFSTLEIQRTEQGDSAMYLCASRGKGSSTNEKLFFGSGTQLSVL.

This clonotype has a handful of counts. This chain connects TRBV7-2 to TRBJ2-1, with 9 bases matching TRBD2. CDR3 length equals 17 residues. Germline V lookup: CDR1 SGHTA, CDR2 FQGNSA. Trimming at V came to 5 bases and at J to 0 bases, leaving 8 bases not matched to a gene. In nucleotides, the CDR3 is TGTGCCAGCAGCCATCCGACTAGCGGAAGCTCCTACAATGAGCAGTTCTTC. The encoded protein is CASSHPTSGSSYNEQFF.

The V gene is TRBV4-1, the J gene TRBJ1-1; 10 nucleotides agree with TRBD1. The CDR3 runs to 15 residues. The germline gives CDR1 MGHRA, CDR2 YSYEKL. The trim removed 2 bases at V and 6 bases at J, leaving 6 bases unmatched. CDR3 bases: TGCGCCAGCAGCCAATTCCGGGACAGGGGCGCTGAAGCTTTCTTT. This encodes CASSQFRDRGAEAFF.